This T cell receptor (beta chain) was retrieved from a study of blood T cell repertoires in COVID-19 (dated by TCRdb to the early 2020s). Background on the whole study: Samples from collaborators originated in the United States, Italy and Spain and spanned both the acute and convalescent phases of COVID-19. Where available, HLA class I and class II types were taken from metadata supplied by the sample provider and were not determined by assay-based typing. Samples were obtained from the ongoing ImmuneRACE study (first 160 participants) and from over 1,000 subjects provided by 6 global collaborators. The material from the prospective study consisted of cDNA or gDNA derived from T cells, B-cell-depleted T cells, or PBMCs. The repertoires were released in a freely available public database intended as a resource for research on the immune response to SARS-CoV-2. Subjects who had been exposed to COVID-19, were actively infected with it, or had recovered from it provided the deeply sampled blood TCRbeta repertoires that made up the dataset. Nearly every sample came with metadata listing a de-identified subject ID, COVID-19 status, age in years and sex.

The germline V gene encodes CDR1 MNHNS and CDR2 SASEGT. The CDR3 goes from the cysteine to the phenylalanine over 14 residues. The read is trimmed to its CDR3 DNA, 42 bases read in frame from base 1. Ends trimmed: V by 1 base, J by 3 bases; bases unmatched to a gene: 1. On the study overall, not on this receptor specifically: Clinical and demographic metadata were provided uncurated, with the amount varying by source and participant.

As to this clone: Its antigen specificity is not known. No clone much larger than this one lies a single base away; base qualities are absent.

The collaborating institutions used their own protocols to collect whole blood in K2EDTA tubes. For TCRbeta analysis, collaborator samples were shipped as frozen whole blood, as isolated PBMCs, or as DNA extracted from either sample type. TCRbeta CDR3 regions were amplified from genomic DNA by means of the immunoSEQ Assay, a bias-controlled multiplex PCR. Turning to the authors' computational methods: The number of nucleated cells in each sample was estimated by amplification of reference gene primers within the assay. To quantify the absolute abundance of each unique TCRbeta CDR3 rearrangement, sequence reads were collapsed and filtered. For each sample, productive Simpson clonality was calculated as the square root of Simpson's diversity index over productive rearrangements. TCRdb mirrors the immuneACCESS table, restricted to in-frame sequences. Some clones are absent from its copies; in checked studies, under half trace to an unresolved V gene, and the reason for the others is unknown. D and trimming were read from the DNA, whereas the V and J calls and clone size are those reported in that table. In all, the sample holds 150,000 to 200,000 clones, and roughly 84% of those were seen once. The ten largest clones capture under 3% of the sample.

The receptor was derived from a woman aged 55-69 years with acute or convalescent COVID-19. What was sequenced was peripheral blood. This chain is built from TRBV6-1 and TRBJ1-2; TRBD1 fits 8 bases in the junction. DNA sequence: TGTGCCAGCAGTGAAGGGACAGGGTACTATGGCTACACCTTC. Its coded protein is CASSEGTGYYGYTF.